Each of the 8 T cell receptor beta chains below was sequenced from the same sample in a study of PD-1 blockade in classical Hodgkin lymphoma. Time point noted: cycle 4 day 1 (C4D1), after 5 to 7 weeks of nivolumab. The patients all showed relapse after autologous stem cell transplantation, while their brentuximab vedotin exposure varied. By magnetic negative selection, CD8+ T cells were isolated from the thawed PBMCs. Sequencing used immunoSEQ multiplex PCR; TCRdb keeps in-frame clones, though not all of them. The repertoire holds about 9,800 clones, with roughly 70% as singletons. The sequences come from CD8+ T cells from blood, collected before the fourth cycle of nivolumab. All receptors come from a human donor with classical Hodgkin lymphoma.

The genes are TRBV10-3 and TRBJ1-2; no firm D call. Germline V gene lookup returns CDR1 ENHRY and CDR2 SYGVKD. CDR3 length: 14 residues. The V and J ends lost 3 bases and 4 bases respectively, with 12 bases between them. CDR3 DNA sequence: TGTGCCATCAGTGACTCCCGGGGTACCTATGGCTACACCTTC. This encodes CAISDSRGTYGYTF.

The chain carries TRBV2 and TRBJ1-1; a weak D match, TRBD1 (5 bases). V was pared by 10 bases and J by 8 bases, with 14 bases between. The CDR3 spans 11 residues. Germline V gene lookup returns CDR1 SNHLY and CDR2 FYNNEI. This CDR3 reads CATRDWGEAFF. CDR3 DNA: TGTGCCACCCGGGACTGGGGAGAAGCTTTCTTT.

A remark on this clone: The same CDR3 is also encoded by other DNA sequences in this sample. The chain combines TRBV9 with TRBJ2-3, with D possibly TRBD2 on 5 matching bases. V was clipped by 0 bases and J by 2 bases, with 7 bases between them. Germline V CDR1 and CDR2: SGDLS, YYNGEE. The CDR3 contains 14 residues. CDR3 DNA: TGTGCCAGCAGCGTAGAGCGGTACACAGATACGCAGTATTTT. Its translation: CASSVERYTDTQYF.

The rearrangement links TRBV28 to TRBJ1-2; tentatively, D is TRBD1 (5 bases). Germline V gene lookup returns CDR1 MDHEN and CDR2 SYDVKM. The CDR3 is 15 residues long. V shed 3 bases and J shed 2 bases, with 13 bases lying between them. The DNA for the CDR3 is TGTGCCAGCAGTTTCGGGCGGGGGGGGAACTATGGCTACACCTTC. This translates into CASSFGRGGNYGYTF.

This chain links TRBV19 with TRBJ1-5, with TRBD1 as a possible D gene (5 bases). The CDR3 is 14 residues long. Trimming stripped 6 bases from V and 6 bases from J, with 15 bases between. In germline, CDR1 is LNHDA, CDR2 SQIVND (reference sequence). The DNA for the CDR3 is TGTGCCAGTAGCCCGGGGGGGGTGGCTCAGCCCCAGCATTTT. Residues: CASSPGGVAQPQHF.

V is TRBV4-2 and J is TRBJ2-1; 12 bases line up with TRBD2. Germline values: CDR1 LGHNA, CDR2 YNFKEQ. J gave up 5 bases and V 0 bases, and 8 bases lay outside the gene matches. The CDR3 covers 18 residues. The CDR3 DNA follows: TGTGCCAGCAGCCAAGATGGGACTAGCGGGCCACTTAACAATGAGCAGTTCTTC. It codes for CASSQDGTSGPLNNEQFF.

This chain joins TRBV4-3 and TRBJ2-7, with TRBD1 identical over 7 bases. V trimming: 4 bases; J trimming: 0 bases; junction bases outside the gene matches: 6. CDR3 length: 15 residues. Germline lookup yields CDR1 LGHNA and CDR2 YSLEER. The CDR3 DNA sequence: TGCGCCAGCAGCCTCCAGAAGGGGGCCTCCTACGAGCAGTACTTC. Amino acids: CASSLQKGASYEQYF.

This clone appeared a few times. The rearrangement uses TRBV7-9 and TRBJ1-2; 8 bases match TRBD1. This CDR3 region has 15 residues. V trimming: 5 bases; J trimming: 4 bases; junction bases outside the gene matches: 9. Germline V CDR1 and CDR2: SEHNR, FQNEAQ (reference sequence). The chain's CDR3 is CASSGVGQGGYGYTF. The CDR3 DNA sequence: TGTGCCAGCAGCGGGGTCGGACAGGGTGGCTATGGCTACACCTTC.